Listed here is a single TCR beta chain. Antigen specificity is unknown. The record originates from a study of PD-1 blockade in classical Hodgkin lymphoma. Study observations and caveats: Relapsed/refractory patients reportedly had lower baseline diversity than newly diagnosed patients. No one has yet defined what causes the repertoire differences, which may be disease activity or prior therapy.

The time point: newly diagnosed, previously untreated cHL patient sample. With magnetic negative selection, CD4+ T cells were purified from PBMCs that had been thawed. Newly diagnosed, untreated classical Hodgkin lymphoma PBMCs served as comparison. Measured with immunoSEQ multiplex PCR; TCRdb has only the in-frame clones, and not every one. Of about 35,000 clones listed, more than 85% are singletons. The origin of this receptor is a human donor with classical Hodgkin lymphoma. Sequenced: CD4+ T cells from blood.

The CDR3 sequence: CASSLGREVKLFF. CDR3 sequence (DNA): TGTGCCAGCAGCTTAGGGCGGGAAGTGAAGCTGTTTTTT. J is TRBJ2-2 and V is TRBV7-2, with a tentative D call TRBD2 (6 bases). This CDR3 spans 13 amino acids. With 1 base removed from V and 12 bases from J, the gap between germline ends came to 12 bases. Germline CDR1 and CDR2: SGHTA and FQGNSA.